Each of the 22 T cell receptor beta chains below was sequenced from the same sample in a study of T cell responses to AZD1222 COVID-19 vaccine. Generated by immunoSEQ multiplex PCR, the TCRdb table keeps only in-frame clones and is missing some. Altogether 110,000 or so clones are present, 89% being singletons, with the ten largest covering 44%. The material was peripheral blood, obtained 28 days after the second AZD1222 dose. Source of these receptors: an adult who received the AZD1222 COVID-19 vaccine.

The chain combines TRBV5-1 with TRBJ1-2; no definite D call. The CDR3 is made up of 13 amino acids. Germline CDR1 SGHRS, CDR2 YFSETQ. V was pared by 0 bases and J by 4 bases, with 7 bases between. CDR3 sequence: CASSLEVGYGYTF. The CDR3 bases are TGCGCCAGCAGCTTGGAGGTCGGCTATGGCTACACCTTC.

This chain connects TRBV19 to TRBJ1-5, with unresolved D. CDR1 and CDR2 (germline): LNHDA, SQIVND (reference sequence). The V end lost 3 bases, the J end lost 7 bases, and 10 bases lay between the germline ends. The CDR3 has 13 residues. The CDR3 here is CASSMSNKQPQHF. The CDR3 nucleotides read TGTGCCAGTAGTATGAGTAATAAACAGCCCCAGCATTTT. The full variable domain, its missing parts supplied by reference TRBV19 and TRBJ1-5, is DGGITQSPKYLFRKEGQNVTLSCEQNLNHDAMYWYRQDPGQGLRLIYYSQIVNDFQKGDIAEGYSVSREKKESFPLTVTSAQKNPTAFYLCASSMSNKQPQHFGDGTRLSIL.

The chain uses TRBV5-1 and TRBJ1-1; D remains unclear. The germline gives CDR1 SGHRS, CDR2 YFSETQ. The CDR3 is made up of 12 amino acids. The V end lost 0 bases, the J end lost 11 bases, and 11 bases lay between the germline ends. The CDR3 DNA is TGCGCCAGCAGCTTGGGTGCAACAGATGCTTTCTTT. Amino acids: CASSLGATDAFF.

The J gene is TRBJ1-5, the V gene TRBV19, with D tentatively TRBD1 (5 bases). V lost 5 bases and J lost 0, with 14 bases in between. Germline CDR1 and CDR2: LNHDA and SQIVND (reference sequence). The CDR3 runs 16 residues. The CDR3 region is CASSVGTFYSNQPQHF. The CDR3 DNA sequence: TGTGCCAGTAGTGTTGGGACCTTTTATAGCAATCAGCCCCAGCATTTT.

V gene TRBV28 combines with J gene TRBJ2-7; D possibly uses TRBD1 or TRBD2 (5 bases each). Per the germline V gene, CDR1 is MDHEN and CDR2 is SYDVKM. The CDR3 spans 16 residues. Trimming pared 5 bases from V and 6 bases from J, leaving 23 bases between. The CDR3 coding sequence is TGTGCCAGCAGTCCACCCCGGGGCCTTATGCCCTTCGAGCAGTACTTC. Translation gives CASSPPRGLMPFEQYF.

The CDR3, as DNA: TGTGCCAGCGGCTGGGAGGGGATCTGGAGGGGAACATTGGGGGTATTCTCCTACGAGCAGTACTTC. Translation: CASGWEGIWRGTLGVFSYEQYF. The J gene is TRBJ2-7, the V gene TRBV28; 7 bases line up with TRBD2. The germline V gene encodes CDR1 MDHEN and CDR2 SYDVKM. After removal of 8 bases from V and 0 bases from J, the junction contained 31 bases not matched to a gene. CDR3 length equals 22 residues.

The chain is built from TRBV11-2 and TRBJ2-7, with D possibly being TRBD1 or TRBD2 (5 bases each). The V end lost 1 base, the J end lost 2 bases, and 15 bases lay between the germline ends. Germline lookup yields CDR1 SGHAT and CDR2 FQNNGV. The CDR3 is 16 residues long. The CDR3, as DNA: TGTGCCAGCAGCTTAGGTTGGGACCAGTTGCCCTACGAGCAGTACTTC. Translation gives CASSLGWDQLPYEQYF.

The chain is built from TRBV2 and TRBJ1-6; D not certain. The length of the CDR3 is 13 residues. The V gene's germline CDR1 is SNHLY and CDR2 FYNNEI. V was cut by 4 bases and J by 10 bases, with 11 bases left in between. This chain's CDR3 is CASSVLVYSPLHF. DNA for the CDR3: TGTGCCAGCAGTGTACTGGTTTACTCACCCCTCCACTTT.

The rearrangement uses TRBV23-1 and TRBJ1-6; 7 bases agree with TRBD1. TRBV23-1 is placed among ORFs of uncertain function. This CDR3 spans 16 amino acids. V lost 0 bases, J lost 10 bases, and 9 bases stayed unmatched. The CDR3 bases are TGCGCCAGCAGTCAATCCTGCCCAGGGGGGTGGTCACCCCTCCACTTT. This translates into CASSQSCPGGWSPLHF.

Written as DNA, the CDR3 is TGTGCCAGCAGCGCGAGGACGGGACCCTACGAGCAGTACTTC. It specifies CASSARTGPYEQYF. The chain combines TRBV7-2 with TRBJ2-7; D may be TRBD1 or TRBD2 (5 bases each). Trimming removed 5 bases at V and 2 bases at J, with 13 bases between. CDR3 length: 14 residues. Germline values: CDR1 SGHTA, CDR2 FQGNSA.

This clone was seen at least ten times. The genes are TRBV7-9 and TRBJ1-1, with D tentatively TRBD1 (6 bases). The V gene's germline CDR1 is SEHNR and CDR2 FQNEAQ (reference sequence). V was pared by 5 bases and J by 0 bases, with 16 bases between. This CDR3 is 16 amino acids long. CDR3 DNA: TGTGCCAGCAGCCCCCCGGACAGCAACATGAACACTGAAGCTTTCTTT. This translates into CASSPPDSNMNTEAFF. Looking up the rest from reference TRBV7-9 and TRBJ1-1 gives the full variable domain: DTGVSQNPRHKITKRGQNVTFRCDPISEHNRLYWYRQTLGQGPEFLTYFQNEAQLEKSRLLSDRFSAERPKGSFSTLEIQRTEQGDSAMYLCASSPPDSNMNTEAFFGQGTRLTVV.

The chain has TRBV14 and TRBJ1-1, with TRBD1 identical over 8 bases. CDR1 is SGHDN and CDR2 is FVKESK in the germline V gene. The CDR3 runs to 19 residues. Trimming at V came to 2 bases and at J to 1 base, leaving 15 bases not matched to a gene. The CDR3 protein is CASSQKTGGTGTRNTEAFF. In nucleotides, the CDR3 is TGTGCCAGCAGCCAAAAGACTGGGGGGACAGGTACACGGAACACTGAAGCTTTCTTT. The entire variable domain, with the rest obtained from reference TRBV14 and TRBJ1-1, is as follows: EAGVTQFPSHSVIEKGQTVTLRCDPISGHDNLYWYRRVMGKEIKFLLHFVKESKQDESGMPNNRFLAERTGGTYSTLKVQPAELEDSGVYFCASSQKTGGTGTRNTEAFFGQGTRLTVV.

The gene calls are TRBV6-6 and TRBJ1-2, with D perhaps TRBD1 (6 bases). Germline V CDR1 and CDR2: MNHNY, SVGAGI (reference sequence). This CDR3 has 13 residues. The V and J ends lost 2 bases and 5 bases respectively, with 9 bases between them. In DNA form, the CDR3 reads TGTGCCAGCAGTTACGGGGGCCCTTATGGCTACACCTTC. Protein sequence: CASSYGGPYGYTF.

The chain uses TRBV7-8 and TRBJ2-7, with 9 nucleotides matching TRBD2. The germline CDR1 and CDR2 sequences are SGHVS and FQNEAQ. Unmatched junction bases numbered 6, after V lost 0 bases and J lost 3 bases. This CDR3 comprises 16 residues. The CDR3 loop reads CASSLAGSGSGYEQYF. CDR3 DNA: TGTGCCAGCAGCTTAGCGGGTAGCGGGAGTGGCTACGAGCAGTACTTC. Supplemented by reference TRBV7-8 and TRBJ2-7, the full variable domain reads GAGVSQSPRYKVAKRGQDVALRCDPISGHVSLFWYQQALGQGPEFLTYFQNEAQLDKSGLPSDRFFAERPEGSVSTLKIQRTQQEDSAVYLCASSLAGSGSGYEQYFGPGTRLTVT.

Written as DNA, the CDR3 is TGTGCCAGCAGCAGGGACAGCTTTAGCAATCAGCCCCAGCATTTT. Translating it yields CASSRDSFSNQPQHF. The chain combines TRBV5-5 with TRBJ1-5; 7 nucleotides match TRBD1. Germline V gene sequence: CDR1 SGHKS, CDR2 YYEKEE (reference sequence). This CDR3 spans 15 amino acids. Losses at the gene ends were 4 bases for V and 0 bases for J; bases not matched to a gene: 4.

CDR3 nucleotide sequence: TGTGCCAGCAGTTCCGGGACAGGTTCGGTGAACACTGAAGCTTTCTTT. It specifies CASSSGTGSVNTEAFF. V is TRBV6-5 and J is TRBJ1-1; TRBD1 aligns across 8 bases. The germline V gene encodes CDR1 MNHEY and CDR2 SVGAGI. CDR3 length: 16 residues. The V and J ends lost 4 bases and 0 bases, in that order; junction bases with no gene match: 7.

A remark on this clone: The same CDR3 is also encoded by other DNA sequences in this sample. This sequence joins TRBV19 and TRBJ2-1, with 9 bases matching TRBD1. This CDR3 is built from 15 residues. CDR1 LNHDA and CDR2 SQIVND come from the germline V gene (reference sequence). V dropped 3 bases and J dropped 4; count of bases not matched to a gene: 4. The CDR3 nucleotides read TGTGCCAGTAGTATTGGGACAGGGAGGTACAATGAGCAGTTCTTC. The encoded protein is CASSIGTGRYNEQFF.

This clone was detected only a few times. This rearrangement joins TRBV2 to TRBJ2-1; D ambiguous. The CDR3 has 14 amino acids. V lost 7 bases and J lost 9, with 19 bases in between. Per the germline V gene, CDR1 is SNHLY and CDR2 is FYNNEI. The CDR3 DNA is TGTGCCAGCACCCAGCGCCAAGTGGTCGGTGAGCAGTTCTTC. The encoded protein is CASTQRQVVGEQFF.

This sequence joins TRBV28 and TRBJ1-2, with 8 bases aligning to TRBD1. From germline, CDR1 is MDHEN and CDR2 SYDVKM. CDR3 length: 15 amino acids. Trimming removed 5 bases from V and 8 bases from J; junction bases left unmatched: 13. In DNA form, the CDR3 reads TGTGCCAGCAGTGCGCGGACAGGGATTATTGCGGGCTACACCTTC. Translating it yields CASSARTGIIAGYTF.

J is TRBJ2-1 and V is TRBV4-2; D is uncertain. The germline CDR1 and CDR2 sequences are LGHNA and YNFKEQ. The CDR3 contains 14 residues. V was pared by 2 bases and J by 7 bases, with 12 bases between. CDR3 in amino acids: CASSQSRLLNEQFF. Here the CDR3 DNA reads TGTGCCAGCAGCCAATCTCGACTCCTAAATGAGCAGTTCTTC.

The chain combines TRBV7-9 with TRBJ1-1; D perhaps matches TRBD1 (6 bases). Germline V gene lookup returns CDR1 SEHNR and CDR2 FQNEAQ (reference sequence). The ends were cut back, 7 bases at V and 1 base at J, with 10 bases in the middle. The CDR3 is made up of 13 amino acids. The CDR3 region has the DNA TGTGCCAGCATGTTGGGGGCGAACACTGAAGCTTTCTTT. This translates into CASMLGANTEAFF.

This chain links TRBV18 with TRBJ2-1; D gene uncertain. CDR1 KGHSH and CDR2 LQKENI come from the germline V gene. The V end lost 0 bases, the J end lost 2 bases, and 8 bases lay between the germline ends. The CDR3 runs 15 residues. CDR3 residues: CASSPPVITYNEQFF. CDR3 DNA: TGTGCCAGCTCACCACCGGTCATCACCTACAATGAGCAGTTCTTC.